These T cell receptor beta chains were read from a single sample in a study of blood T cell repertoires in COVID-19. The protocol was immunoSEQ multiplex PCR, while the TCRdb copy is restricted to in-frame clones and leaves out a portion. The repertoire holds about 300,000 clones, with around 88% as singletons. Material: peripheral blood. Every receptor here comes from a woman aged 30 to 39 who had recovered from COVID-19. Each CDR3 is given with its conserved first and last residue. A D gene is named only where the DNA matches it firmly. Clone size is given for some rows only: seen once, a few or many times, or a class if the clone is expanded.

clone_size: few; v_call: TRBV4-1; d_call: .; j_call: TRBJ1-6; cdr3_nt: TGCGCCAGCAGCCAAGTACAAAATAATTCACCCCTCCACTTT; cdr3_aa: CASSQVQNNSPLHF
clone_size: once; v_call: TRBV4-3; d_call: TRBD1; j_call: TRBJ2-7; cdr3_nt: TGCGCCAGCAGCCAGGAGACAGGGGTTGAGGAGCAGTACTTC; cdr3_aa: CASSQETGVEEQYF
clone_size: .; v_call: TRBV5-5; d_call: .; j_call: TRBJ1-2; cdr3_nt: TGTGCCAGCAGCTCGATAGACAGACCGACTAACTATGGCTACACCTTC; cdr3_aa: CASSSIDRPTNYGYTF
clone_size: .; v_call: TRBV15; d_call: TRBD1; j_call: TRBJ1-1; cdr3_nt: TGTGCCACCAGCATGAGATGGGGGGCAGAGACAGGGCGCACTGAAGCTTTCTTT; cdr3_aa: CATSMRWGAETGRTEAFF
clone_size: .; v_call: TRBV2; d_call: .; j_call: TRBJ2-3; cdr3_nt: TGTGCCAGCAAATGGAGGGTTAGCACAGATACGCAGTATTTT; cdr3_aa: CASKWRVSTDTQYF
clone_size: .; v_call: TRBV29-1; d_call: .; j_call: TRBJ1-1; cdr3_nt: TGCAGCGTTGCCCGGGGTTTGAGCACTGAAGCTTTCTTT; cdr3_aa: CSVARGLSTEAFF
clone_size: .; v_call: TRBV7-2; d_call: .; j_call: TRBJ2-3; cdr3_nt: TGTGCCAGCAGCTTGATTTCTCTCGGGGATACGCAGTATTTT; cdr3_aa: CASSLISLGDTQYF
clone_size: .; v_call: TRBV28; d_call: .; j_call: TRBJ1-2; cdr3_nt: TGTGCCAGCAGTCCCTTAAGGCGACCCGAGGATGGCTACACCTTC; cdr3_aa: CASSPLRRPEDGYTF
clone_size: few; v_call: TRBV5-1; d_call: TRBD1; j_call: TRBJ2-3; cdr3_nt: TGCGCCAGCAGCCTACAGGGGCCGGGCACAGATACGCAGTATTTT; cdr3_aa: CASSLQGPGTDTQYF
clone_size: .; v_call: TRBV24-1; d_call: .; j_call: TRBJ2-7; cdr3_nt: TGTGCCACGGGCGAGGGGGGGCACGAGCAGTACTTC; cdr3_aa: CATGEGGHEQYF
clone_size: .; v_call: TRBV18; d_call: .; j_call: TRBJ1-1; cdr3_nt: TGTGCCAGCGCGAACAGGCAGGGGGAAGCTTTCTTT; cdr3_aa: CASANRQGEAFF
clone_size: .; v_call: TRBV4-3; d_call: TRBD1; j_call: TRBJ1-4; cdr3_nt: TGCGCCAGCAGCCAAGAGGACAGGGACCGCGAAAAACTGTTTTTT; cdr3_aa: CASSQEDRDREKLFF
clone_size: .; v_call: TRBV7-9; d_call: .; j_call: TRBJ1-1; cdr3_nt: TGTGCCAGCAGCCTGGACCCAGGGACTGAAGCTTTCTTT; cdr3_aa: CASSLDPGTEAFF
clone_size: .; v_call: TRBV5-1; d_call: TRBD1; j_call: TRBJ2-1; cdr3_nt: TGCGCCAGCAGATATACACAGGGGAATGAGCAGTTCTTC; cdr3_aa: CASRYTQGNEQFF
clone_size: .; v_call: TRBV5-1; d_call: TRBD2; j_call: TRBJ2-1; cdr3_nt: TGCGCCAGCGCCCAAGGAAGCGGGGGGTACAATGAGCAGTTCTTC; cdr3_aa: CASAQGSGGYNEQFF
clone_size: .; v_call: TRBV2; d_call: TRBD1; j_call: TRBJ1-1; cdr3_nt: TGTGCCAGCAGCGGACAGGGGGTTGAAGCTTTCTTT; cdr3_aa: CASSGQGVEAFF
clone_size: few; v_call: TRBV2; d_call: TRBD1; j_call: TRBJ1-2; cdr3_nt: TGTGCCAGCAGTGAAAGACAGGGTTTCGGCTACACCTTC; cdr3_aa: CASSERQGFGYTF
clone_size: .; v_call: TRBV2; d_call: .; j_call: TRBJ1-4; cdr3_nt: TGTGCCAGCAGCAAGAATAATATGGACAGAGCAGGCGAAAAACTGTTTTTT; cdr3_aa: CASSKNNMDRAGEKLFF
clone_size: .; v_call: TRBV12-5; d_call: .; j_call: TRBJ1-1; cdr3_nt: TGTGCTAGTGGTCCGGGGGGGGGTCTGAACACTGAAGCTTTCTTT; cdr3_aa: CASGPGGGLNTEAFF
clone_size: once; v_call: TRBV30; d_call: .; j_call: TRBJ2-1; cdr3_nt: TGTGCCTGGAGCAGGCCCGTGAGTAATGAGCAGTTCTTC; cdr3_aa: CAWSRPVSNEQFF
clone_size: .; v_call: TRBV28; d_call: .; j_call: TRBJ1-6; cdr3_nt: TGTGCCAGCAGTTTATGGACAGGATACTCCTATAATTCACCCCTCCACTTT; cdr3_aa: CASSLWTGYSYNSPLHF
clone_size: .; v_call: TRBV7-2; d_call: .; j_call: TRBJ1-5; cdr3_nt: TGTGCCAGCAGCTTAGGCCAGGGGTGGAGCAATCAGCCCCAGCATTTT; cdr3_aa: CASSLGQGWSNQPQHF
clone_size: .; v_call: TRBV5-5; d_call: .; j_call: TRBJ1-5; cdr3_nt: TGTGCCAGCAGTGGGGAGCGAAATCAGCCCCAGCATTTT; cdr3_aa: CASSGERNQPQHF
clone_size: .; v_call: TRBV28; d_call: .; j_call: TRBJ2-3; cdr3_nt: TGTGCCAGCACTCCGGGGGGCTTGGATACGCAGTATTTT; cdr3_aa: CASTPGGLDTQYF
clone_size: .; v_call: TRBV28; d_call: .; j_call: TRBJ1-2; cdr3_nt: TGTGCCAGCAGTGCCCAGGGCTATGGCTACACCTTC; cdr3_aa: CASSAQGYGYTF
clone_size: once; v_call: TRBV4-1; d_call: TRBD1; j_call: TRBJ1-4; cdr3_nt: TGCGCCAGCAGCCAAGACGTGACAGGGCATGAAAAACTGTTTTTT; cdr3_aa: CASSQDVTGHEKLFF
clone_size: once; v_call: TRBV9; d_call: .; j_call: TRBJ2-5; cdr3_nt: TGTGCCAGCAGCGTAGAATGGGGGGTCCGGGAGACCCAGTACTTC; cdr3_aa: CASSVEWGVRETQYF
clone_size: .; v_call: TRBV12-3/TRBV12-4; d_call: .; j_call: TRBJ1-2; cdr3_nt: TGTGCCAGCAGCCCGGACACCTATTGGAGCTACACCTTC; cdr3_aa: CASSPDTYWSYTF